Presented here are 8 T cell receptor beta chains from one specimen sequenced in a study of glioma-infiltrating T cells. Amplification of TCR alpha and beta CDR3 regions from RNA used iRepertoire nested multiplex PCR. One entry per CDR3 protein, called by TCRdb with MiXCR from the multiplex PCR reads. Here the sample spans fewer than 500,000 distinct CDR3 sequences, roughly two fifths being singletons. The material sequenced was glioma tissue, nonneoplastic brain tissue, or PBMCs (not recorded which). The receptors were sampled from a human donor with low-grade glioma or glioblastoma, undergoing nonglioma brain surgery, or in good health (not recorded which).

The chain combines TRBV19 with TRBJ1-2; no firm D call. Germline V lookup: CDR1 LNHDA, CDR2 SQIVND (reference sequence). The germline V and J ends were trimmed by 3 bases and 0 bases, with 11 bases remaining between them. The CDR3 contains 15 residues. The CDR3 here is CASSIGEYSNYGYTF. DNA of the CDR3: TGTGCCAGTAGTATTGGCGAGTATTCTAACTATGGCTACACCTTC. Full variable domain (rest looked up from reference TRBV19 and TRBJ1-2): DGGITQSPKYLFRKEGQNVTLSCEQNLNHDAMYWYRQDPGQGLRLIYYSQIVNDFQKGDIAEGYSVSREKKESFPLTVTSAQKNPTAFYLCASSIGEYSNYGYTFGSGTRLTVV.

This clonotype was recorded many times. CDR3 sequence reads: CASSQERVGYSYNEQFF. The CDR3 bases are TGTGCCAGCAGCCAAGAGAGAGTCGGGTACTCCTACAATGAGCAGTTCTTC. The rearrangement joins TRBV14 to TRBJ2-1; no definite D call. CDR3 size: 17 residues. Trimming cost V 0 bases and J 0 bases, with 12 bases left between them. Germline V gives CDR1 SGHDN, CDR2 FVKESK. The whole variable domain, filled in from reference TRBV14 and TRBJ2-1, reads EAGVTQFPSHSVIEKGQTVTLRCDPISGHDNLYWYRRVMGKEIKFLLHFVKESKQDESGMPNNRFLAERTGGTYSTLKVQPAELEDSGVYFCASSQERVGYSYNEQFFGPGTRLTVL.

This clonotype occurred many times. This chain connects TRBV6-2 or TRBV6-3 to TRBJ2-5; tentative D call: TRBD1 (5 bases). Trimming cost V 5 bases and J 1 base, with 11 bases left between them. The CDR3 is made up of 14 amino acids. Germline assignment: CDR1 MNHEY and CDR2 SVGEGT. CDR3 nucleotide sequence: TGTGCCAGCAGTCAATTGACAGTCCAAGAGACCCAGTACTTC. It is translated as CASSQLTVQETQYF.

As to this clonotype: Just one base apart from a much larger clone, this may be a read error. The rearrangement joins TRBV20-1 to TRBJ1-5, with D uncertain. Germline V gives CDR1 DFQATT, CDR2 SNEGSKA (reference sequence). CDR3 length equals 12 residues. Trimming removed 2 bases at V and 14 bases at J, with 16 bases between. The CDR3 sequence is CSARTADIPKHF. CDR3 coding DNA: TGCAGTGCTAGAACGGCAGACATACCCAAGCATTTT.

CDR3 sequence reads: CATTQLQGLSGANVLTF. The CDR3 nucleotides are TGTGCCACCACTCAGCTACAGGGCCTCTCTGGGGCCAACGTCCTGACTTTC. The V call is TRBV24-1, the J call TRBJ2-6, with D perhaps TRBD1 (6 bases). CDR1 and CDR2 from the germline V gene are KGHDR and SFDVKD. V was cut by 8 bases and J by 0 bases, with 16 bases left in between. The CDR3 length is 17 residues.

CDR3 bases: TGTGCCAGCAGACCTCTACAGTTTCGCACAGATACGCAGTATTTT. Residues: CASRPLQFRTDTQYF. This chain connects TRBV7-2 to TRBJ2-3; no definite D call. This CDR3 region has 15 residues. The V gene lost 6 bases and the J gene lost 1 base, with 14 bases spanning the gap. Germline lookup yields CDR1 SGHTA and CDR2 FQGNSA.

This rearrangement joins TRBV20-1 to TRBJ2-7; tentative D call: TRBD2 (6 bases). Trimming cost V 2 bases and J 2 bases, with 19 bases left between them. The CDR3 totals 16 residues. In germline, CDR1 is DFQATT, CDR2 SNEGSKA (reference sequence). The CDR3 sequence: CSARREWASEPYEQYF. CDR3 bases: TGCAGTGCTAGAAGGGAATGGGCTAGCGAGCCCTACGAGCAGTACTTC.

The table lists this clonotype with a count of one. This clone may be a read error of a much larger clone one base away. This chain uses TRBV7-2 with TRBJ2-7; no clear D gene. Per germline, CDR1 SGHTA and CDR2 FQGNSA. V was pared by 1 base and J by 6 bases, with 7 bases between. This CDR3 comprises 12 residues. DNA for the CDR3: TGTGCCAGCAGCTTAGGTAGCTCCGAGCAGTACTTC. Translated: CASSLGSSEQYF.